These 10 T cell receptor beta chains were sequenced from one sample in a study of shared clonotypes between healthy human individuals. Only in-frame clones appear in the TCRdb table, and some are missing; sequencing was by immunoSEQ multiplex PCR. The sample shows millions of clones, over 85% of them seen only once. Sequencing used naive CD4+ T cells sorted from blood. The subset here: CD45RA+ positively selected. Source of these receptors: a man aged 18 to 30 in good health.

The chain recombines TRBV5-1 with TRBJ2-7; 8 nucleotides align to TRBD1. This CDR3 has 15 residues. From germline, CDR1 is SGHRS and CDR2 YFSETQ. Trimming cost V 3 bases and J 3 bases; bases outside gene matches: 8. The CDR3 reads CASSYRTGPNYEQYF. The CDR3 DNA sequence: TGCGCCAGCAGCTACCGGACAGGGCCTAACTACGAGCAGTACTTC.

The chain has TRBV4-3 and TRBJ2-1; perhaps TRBD2 as D (5 bases). CDR3 length equals 14 residues. Per germline, CDR1 LGHNA and CDR2 YSLEER. V was trimmed by 1 base and J by 5 bases, leaving 9 bases between them. CDR3 DNA: TGCGCCAGCAGCCAAGGGGGAGCGGACAATGAGCAGTTCTTC. Translated, it gives CASSQGGADNEQFF.

This sequence joins TRBV7-9 and TRBJ2-1, with 7 bases fitting TRBD2. V shed 5 bases, J shed 7 bases, and the junction held 2 bases outside the gene matches. CDR3 length: 12 residues. The germline gives CDR1 SEHNR, CDR2 FQNEAQ (reference sequence). CDR3 residues: CASSRTSNEQFF. The CDR3 region has the DNA TGTGCCAGCAGCCGGACTAGTAATGAGCAGTTCTTC.

The chain has TRBV10-3 and TRBJ1-1, with TRBD1 as a possible D gene (5 bases). Germline assignment: CDR1 ENHRY and CDR2 SYGVKD. With 10 bases removed from V and 3 bases from J, the gap between germline ends came to 12 bases. This CDR3 has 12 residues. CDR3: CATIRGDTEAFF. CDR3 in DNA: TGTGCCACCATCCGGGGCGACACTGAAGCTTTCTTT.

The rearrangement uses TRBV6-6 and TRBJ2-5, with D possibly TRBD1 on 6 matching bases. The CDR3 runs to 14 residues. Germline CDR1 reads MNHNY; CDR2 reads SVGAGI (reference sequence). The germline V and J ends were trimmed by 5 bases and 2 bases, with 12 bases remaining between them. CDR3 region: CASSVDRRQETQYF. As DNA, the CDR3 is TGTGCCAGCAGTGTTGACAGGCGTCAAGAGACCCAGTACTTC.

The chain carries TRBV28 and TRBJ1-2; a possible D gene is TRBD1 (6 bases). The CDR3 is 10 residues long. The V gene's germline CDR1 is MDHEN and CDR2 SYDVKM. The V end was cut by 10 bases, the J end by 8 bases, with 11 bases between. CDR3 bases: TGTGCCACTAGGGGGGAGGGCTACACCTTC. This sequence encodes CATRGEGYTF.

This chain connects TRBV27 to TRBJ1-1, with D tentatively TRBD1 (6 bases). V lost 3 bases and J lost 11, with 13 bases in between. The CDR3 is 12 amino acids. Germline V lookup: CDR1 MNHEY, CDR2 SMNVEV (reference sequence). CDR3 sequence (DNA): TGTGCCAGCAGTTTGGGGAGGGGGGAGGCTTTCTTT. It translates to CASSLGRGEAFF.

The chain combines TRBV5-6 with TRBJ1-3; no firm D call. Between the trimmed V and J ends, which lost 2 bases and 0 bases, there was a span of 9 bases. Germline CDR1 is SGHDT and CDR2 is YYEEEE. This CDR3 contains 15 residues. This CDR3 is CASSFDRLSGNTIYF. CDR3 bases: TGTGCCAGCAGCTTCGATCGGCTCTCTGGAAACACCATATATTTT.

In the case of this clone: The sample contains more than one DNA sequence encoding this CDR3. CDR3 coding DNA: TGCGCCAGCAGTGAGCAGGCCAACACTGAAGCTTTCTTT. Residues: CASSEQANTEAFF. This chain links TRBV10-1 with TRBJ1-1; no definite D call. The CDR3 runs 13 residues. Per germline, CDR1 WNHNN and CDR2 SYGVQD (reference sequence). Trimming shortened V by 2 bases and J by 2 bases, and 6 bases separated the two germline ends.

This chain connects TRBV5-1 to TRBJ1-1; D is possibly TRBD1 (6 bases). The CDR3 sequence is 14 residues long. Trimming removed 0 bases from V and 7 bases from J, with 13 bases in between. Germline-derived CDR1 and CDR2 are SGHRS and YFSETQ. Here the CDR3 DNA reads TGCGCCAGCAGCTTGGGACAGGCAGCAAATGAAGCTTTCTTT. Protein sequence: CASSLGQAANEAFF.